This record covers a single T cell receptor beta chain. CDR1 is SGHVS, CDR2 FNYEAQ, per germline. The CDR3 spans 15 residues. J lost 4 bases, V lost 1 base, and 4 bases had no gene match. This entry is derived from a study of somatic mutations in cytotoxic T cells in rheumatoid arthritis. The method was immunoSEQ multiplex PCR; TCRdb's version includes in-frame clones alone and lacks a portion of them. The sample contains about 23,000 clones, 78% of which appear only once. Sequences were obtained from CD8+ T cells sorted from blood. The V and J genes are TRBV7-6 and TRBJ1-3; the match to TRBD1 covers 7 bases. This TCR derives from an adult with rheumatoid arthritis. CDR3 sequence (DNA): TGTGCCAGCAGCTTAGAACAGGGGTACGGAAACACCATATATTTT. Translating gives CASSLEQGYGNTIYF.